This passage covers 19 T cell receptor beta chains from one sample sequenced in a study of blood T cell repertoires in COVID-19. Data came from immunoSEQ multiplex PCR; TCRdb stores just in-frame clones and leaves some out. The sample records about 190,000 clones, 90% being singletons. Source material: peripheral blood. The receptors shown here come from a man aged 45 to 65 with acute or convalescent COVID-19.

This chain uses TRBV19 with TRBJ2-3, with TRBD2 matching over 8 bases. CDR1 LNHDA and CDR2 SQIVND come from the germline V gene (reference sequence). The CDR3 runs 16 residues. With V trimmed by 3 bases and J by 4 bases, 9 bases remained unmatched. CDR3 DNA: TGTGCCAGTAGTATGGGCGCGGGAGGAGGGTCAGATACGCAGTATTTT. Amino acid sequence: CASSMGAGGGSDTQYF.

The genes are TRBV5-4 and TRBJ2-2, with D possibly TRBD2 on 5 matching bases. The V end was cut by 0 bases, the J end by 4 bases, with 10 bases between. Germline V CDR1 and CDR2: SGHNT, YYREEE (reference sequence). The CDR3 loop spans 15 amino acids. Written as DNA, the CDR3 is TGTGCCAGCAGCTTGGCTAGCTTGGTCACCGGGGAGCTGTTTTTT. Translation gives CASSLASLVTGELFF. The full variable domain, in which reference TRBV5-4 and TRBJ2-2 provide the parts outside the CDR3, is ETGVTQSPTHLIKTRGQQVTLRCSSQSGHNTVSWYQQALGQGPQFIFQYYREEENGRGNFPPRFSGLQFPNYSSELNVNALELDDSALYLCASSLASLVTGELFFGEGSRLTVL.

V is TRBV7-9 and J is TRBJ1-4, with D maybe TRBD1 (6 bases). V lost 5 bases to trimming and J lost 8 bases, with 12 bases between them. Germline V gene sequence: CDR1 SEHNR, CDR2 FQNEAQ (reference sequence). The CDR3 covers 13 residues. CDR3 in amino acids: CASSEQGWEKLFF. CDR3 bases: TGTGCCAGCAGCGAACAGGGCTGGGAAAAACTGTTTTTT. Full variable domain (rest looked up from reference TRBV7-9 and TRBJ1-4): DTGVSQNPRHKITKRGQNVTFRCDPISEHNRLYWYRQTLGQGPEFLTYFQNEAQLEKSRLLSDRFSAERPKGSFSTLEIQRTEQGDSAMYLCASSEQGWEKLFFGSGTQLSVL.

This sequence joins TRBV9 and TRBJ2-7; perhaps TRBD1 as D (5 bases). The germline V gene encodes CDR1 SGDLS and CDR2 YYNGEE. Trimming pared 1 base from V and 2 bases from J, leaving 10 bases between. This CDR3 has 14 residues. The CDR3 loop is CASSVSGLPYEQYF. The DNA for the CDR3 is TGTGCCAGCAGCGTATCAGGGTTACCCTACGAGCAGTACTTC.

The chain has TRBV6-5 and TRBJ2-3; 10 bases fit TRBD2. CDR1 is MNHEY, CDR2 SVGAGI, per germline. V shed 5 bases and J 5 bases; nucleotides not matched to a gene: 4. The CDR3 extends over 14 amino acids. CDR3 in amino acids: CASSSGGAGDTQYF. CDR3 DNA: TGTGCCAGCAGTAGCGGGGGGGCGGGAGATACGCAGTATTTT.

The chain combines TRBV7-9 with TRBJ2-2; the match to TRBD1 covers 7 bases. CDR3 length equals 14 residues. Germline V lookup: CDR1 SEHNR, CDR2 FQNEAQ (reference sequence). With 5 bases clipped from V and 7 bases from J, the junction kept 7 bases outside the gene matches. CDR3 amino acids: CASSPPTGFGELFF. CDR3 coding DNA: TGTGCCAGCAGCCCCCCGACAGGGTTCGGGGAGCTGTTTTTT.

The chain uses TRBV30 and TRBJ1-4, with unresolved D. The length of the CDR3 is 17 residues. Trimming pared 7 bases from V and 0 bases from J, leaving 21 bases between. Germline assignment: CDR1 GTSNPN and CDR2 SVGIG (reference sequence). The CDR3 DNA reads as TGTGCCTCGAACCTGGCCCGCTCCTCTGCAACTAATGAAAAACTGTTTTTT. Amino acids: CASNLARSSATNEKLFF.

V gene TRBV19 combines with J gene TRBJ2-5, with 9 bases aligning to TRBD1. Per the germline V gene, CDR1 is LNHDA and CDR2 is SQIVND (reference sequence). V shed 4 bases, J shed 5 bases, and the junction held 8 bases outside the gene matches. CDR3 length equals 15 residues. The DNA of the CDR3 is TGTGCCAGTAGTAATCTACAGGGGGCAGGGGAGACCCAGTACTTC. The encoded protein is CASSNLQGAGETQYF.

The V gene is TRBV5-4, the J gene TRBJ2-1, with 11 bases aligning to TRBD2. Trimming took 4 bases from V and 0 from J; bases not matched to a gene: 3. The CDR3 consists of 16 residues. Germline V CDR1 and CDR2: SGHNT, YYREEE (reference sequence). The CDR3 reads CASSPGLAASYNEQFF. DNA of the CDR3: TGTGCCAGCAGCCCGGGACTAGCGGCCTCCTACAATGAGCAGTTCTTC. The variable domain in full, completed from reference TRBV5-4 and TRBJ2-1, reads ETGVTQSPTHLIKTRGQQVTLRCSSQSGHNTVSWYQQALGQGPQFIFQYYREEENGRGNFPPRFSGLQFPNYSSELNVNALELDDSALYLCASSPGLAASYNEQFFGPGTRLTVL.

This chain connects TRBV29-1 to TRBJ2-3, with 8 bases aligning to TRBD2. The CDR3 is 16 amino acids. The V segment lost 7 bases and the J segment 6 bases; nucleotides outside the gene matches: 18. Germline V gene sequence: CDR1 SQVTM, CDR2 ANQGSEA. The CDR3 region is CSAERSAGEVLDTQYF. DNA for the CDR3: TGCAGCGCCGAACGATCAGCGGGGGAGGTCCTGGATACGCAGTATTTT.

The rearrangement links TRBV19 to TRBJ2-7; D uncertain. Germline CDR1 reads LNHDA; CDR2 reads SQIVND (reference sequence). The CDR3 loop spans 13 amino acids. Trimming cost V 4 bases and J 2 bases, with 9 bases left between them. This CDR3 reads CASSTRPTYEQYF. The CDR3 nucleotides read TGTGCCAGTAGTACCAGGCCCACCTACGAGCAGTACTTC.

V usage is TRBV2 and J usage is TRBJ2-5; 7 bases are shared with TRBD1. CDR1 is SNHLY and CDR2 is FYNNEI in the germline V gene. Unmatched junction bases numbered 14, after V lost 6 bases and J lost 7 bases. The length of the CDR3 is 15 residues. CDR3 region: CASRGIGGASVTQYF. DNA of the CDR3: TGTGCCAGCAGGGGTATAGGGGGCGCATCCGTGACCCAGTACTTC.

The chain uses TRBV27 and TRBJ1-6, with 7 bases fitting TRBD1. This CDR3 has 14 residues. Germline lookup yields CDR1 MNHEY and CDR2 SMNVEV (reference sequence). Germline trimming cut 8 bases from V and 0 bases from J; bases unmatched to any gene: 1. The CDR3: CASSGGSYNSPLHF. CDR3 sequence (DNA): TGTGCCAGCTCAGGGGGCTCCTATAATTCACCCCTCCACTTT.

The chain combines TRBV9 with TRBJ2-7; 7 nucleotides match TRBD1. This CDR3 has 15 amino acids. Germline CDR1 SGDLS, CDR2 YYNGEE. The V and J ends lost 0 bases and 5 bases, in that order; junction bases with no gene match: 8. The CDR3 DNA reads as TGTGCCAGCAGCGTAGCGTTGACAGGGTCTGACGAGCAGTACTTC. This codes for CASSVALTGSDEQYF.

V is TRBV5-1 and J is TRBJ1-2, with 11 bases fitting TRBD1. Germline lookup yields CDR1 SGHRS and CDR2 YFSETQ. V lost 4 bases to trimming and J lost 4 bases; unmatched junction nucleotides: 6. The CDR3 spans 15 residues. The CDR3 sequence: CASSTGQGAVYGYTF. CDR3 bases: TGCGCCAGCAGCACCGGACAGGGGGCTGTCTATGGCTACACCTTC.

This chain links TRBV25-1 with TRBJ1-4; 8 positions match TRBD1. The CDR3 extends over 14 amino acids. Losses at the gene ends were 8 bases for V and 11 bases for J; bases not matched to a gene: 13. Germline-derived CDR1 and CDR2 are MGHDK and SYGVNS. This CDR3 is CASGDRRKGEKLFF. CDR3 nucleotides: TGTGCCAGCGGGGACAGGCGCAAGGGGGAGAAACTGTTTTTT.

This clone showed up just a few times. V usage is TRBV30 and J usage is TRBJ1-5; TRBD1 agrees at 8 bases. The CDR3 totals 16 residues. The germline gives CDR1 GTSNPN, CDR2 SVGIG (reference sequence). V was clipped by 2 bases and J by 1 base; unmatched bases: 7. The CDR3 here is CAWSPKTGVSNQPQHF. In DNA form, the CDR3 reads TGTGCCTGGAGTCCGAAGACAGGGGTGAGCAATCAGCCCCAGCATTTT. Combining the CDR3 with reference TRBV30 and TRBJ1-5 gives the whole variable domain SQTIHQWPATLVQPVGSPLSLECTVEGTSNPNLYWYRQAAGRGLQLLFYSVGIGQISSEVPQNLSASRPQDRQFILSSKKLLLSDSGFYLCAWSPKTGVSNQPQHFGDGTRLSIL.

CDR3 sequence reads: CASSKGARDRLYNEQFF. Here the CDR3 DNA reads TGTGCCAGCAGCAAAGGAGCCCGGGACAGACTCTACAATGAGCAGTTCTTC. V is TRBV14 and J is TRBJ2-1, with 7 bases that match TRBD1. CDR1 and CDR2 (germline): SGHDN, FVKESK. The CDR3 sequence is 17 residues long. V lost 5 bases and J lost 3; bases outside the gene matches: 13.

The chain links TRBV5-1 to TRBJ1-3; TRBD1 agrees at 8 bases. CDR3 length: 16 residues. After removal of 2 bases from V and 4 bases from J, the junction contained 8 bases not matched to a gene. CDR1 is SGHRS, CDR2 YFSETQ, per germline. The CDR3 nucleotides are TGCGCCAGCAGCTTTGATCAGGGGGCGAAAGGAAACACCATATATTTT. Its protein product is CASSFDQGAKGNTIYF.